A single T cell receptor (beta chain) is shown here with its context. Its antigen is undetermined. As to time point: blood at routine non-recurrence follow-up after resection. The study sequenced unsorted whole RNA from tumor, nontumor lung or frozen PBMC. This sample was included in a study of spatial heterogeneity in lung cancer. Study overall: Donors were over 70 untreated early-stage non-small cell lung cancer patients. PBMC samples from follow-up, when available, were sequenced at a median of roughly two years post-resection. Findings and limits, study-wide: Tumor TCRs that were ubiquitous and expanded showed up in blood more at resection than follow-up.

TCRdb ran MiXCR on the 5' RACE reads and lists one entry per CDR3 protein. The profile shows fewer than 45,000 distinct CDR3 sequences, roughly 10% of them singletons. CDR1 SQVTM and CDR2 ANQGSEA come from the germline V gene. V shed 2 bases and J shed 2 bases, with 10 bases lying between them. The CDR3 has 13 residues. The sequence was collected from a female donor with early-stage non-small cell lung cancer. This chain connects TRBV29-1 to TRBJ2-7; no reliable D call. This sample comprised PBMCs, obtained at follow-up. The CDR3 sequence: CSVERDGAYEQYF. CDR3 DNA: TGCAGCGTTGAACGCGACGGAGCCTACGAGCAGTACTTC.